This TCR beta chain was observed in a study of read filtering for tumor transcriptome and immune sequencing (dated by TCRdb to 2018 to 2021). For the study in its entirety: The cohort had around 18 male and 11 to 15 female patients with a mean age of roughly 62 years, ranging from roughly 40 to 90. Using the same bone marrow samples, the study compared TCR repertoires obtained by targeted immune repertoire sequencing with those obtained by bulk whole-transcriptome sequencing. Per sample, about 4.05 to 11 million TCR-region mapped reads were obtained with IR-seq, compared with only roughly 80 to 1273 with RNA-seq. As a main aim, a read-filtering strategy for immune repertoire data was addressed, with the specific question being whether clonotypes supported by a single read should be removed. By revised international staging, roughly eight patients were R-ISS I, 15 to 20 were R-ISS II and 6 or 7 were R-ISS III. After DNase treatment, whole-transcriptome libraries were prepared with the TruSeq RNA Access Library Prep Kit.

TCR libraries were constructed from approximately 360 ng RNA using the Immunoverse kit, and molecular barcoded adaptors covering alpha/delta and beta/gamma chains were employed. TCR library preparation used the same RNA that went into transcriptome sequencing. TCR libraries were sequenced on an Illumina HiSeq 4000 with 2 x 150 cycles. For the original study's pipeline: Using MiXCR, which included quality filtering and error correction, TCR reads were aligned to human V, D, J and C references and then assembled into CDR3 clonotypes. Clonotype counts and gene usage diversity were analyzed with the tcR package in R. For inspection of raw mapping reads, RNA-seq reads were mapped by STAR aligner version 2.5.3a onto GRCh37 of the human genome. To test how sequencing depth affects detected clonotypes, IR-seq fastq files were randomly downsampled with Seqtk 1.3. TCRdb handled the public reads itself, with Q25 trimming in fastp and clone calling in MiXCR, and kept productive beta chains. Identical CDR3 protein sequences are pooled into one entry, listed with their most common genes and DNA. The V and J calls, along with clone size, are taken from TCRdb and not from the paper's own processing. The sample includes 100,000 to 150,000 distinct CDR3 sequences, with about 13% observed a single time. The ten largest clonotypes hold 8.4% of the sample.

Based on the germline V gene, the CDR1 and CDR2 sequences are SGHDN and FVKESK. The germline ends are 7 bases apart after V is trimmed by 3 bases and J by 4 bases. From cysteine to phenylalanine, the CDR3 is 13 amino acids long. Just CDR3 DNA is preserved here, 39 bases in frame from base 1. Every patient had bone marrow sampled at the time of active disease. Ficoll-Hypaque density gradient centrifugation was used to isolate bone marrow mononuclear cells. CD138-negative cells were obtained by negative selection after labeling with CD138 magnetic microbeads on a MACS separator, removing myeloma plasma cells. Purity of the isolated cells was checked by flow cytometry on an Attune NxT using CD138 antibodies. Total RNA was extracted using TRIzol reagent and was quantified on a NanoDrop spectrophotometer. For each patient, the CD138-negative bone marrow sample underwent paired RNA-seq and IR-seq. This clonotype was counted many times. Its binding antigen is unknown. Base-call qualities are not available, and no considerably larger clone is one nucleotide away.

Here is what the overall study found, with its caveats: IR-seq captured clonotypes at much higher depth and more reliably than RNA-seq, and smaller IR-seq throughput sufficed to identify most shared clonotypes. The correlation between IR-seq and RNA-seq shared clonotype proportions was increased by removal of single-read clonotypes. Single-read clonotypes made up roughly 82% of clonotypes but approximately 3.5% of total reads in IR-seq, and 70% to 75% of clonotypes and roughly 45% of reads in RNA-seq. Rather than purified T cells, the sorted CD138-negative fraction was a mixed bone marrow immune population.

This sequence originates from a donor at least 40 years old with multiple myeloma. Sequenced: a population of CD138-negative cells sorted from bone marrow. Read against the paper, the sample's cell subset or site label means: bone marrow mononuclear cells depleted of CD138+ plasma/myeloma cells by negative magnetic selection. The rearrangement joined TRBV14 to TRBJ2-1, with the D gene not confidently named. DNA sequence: TGTGCCAGCAGCCAGTCCTATTACAATGAGCAGTTCTTC. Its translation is CASSQSYYNEQFF.